One sample yielded the 23 T cell receptor beta chains listed below, sequenced in a study of early T cells in non-severe SARS-CoV-2 infection. TCRdb processed the 5' RACE reads anew with MiXCR; each CDR3 protein has one entry. The sample contains some 38,000 distinct CDR3 sequences, 3.5% to 4% of which appear only once. The sequenced material came from whole blood. Receptor source: an adult who was a healthcare worker with PCR-confirmed SARS-CoV-2 infection or an uninfected control (not recorded which).

Ten or more counts support this clonotype. The chain uses TRBV5-1 and TRBJ1-1; TRBD1 is a possible D gene (6 bases). There are 14 residues in the CDR3. Per the germline V gene, CDR1 is SGHRS and CDR2 is YFSETQ. Trimming cost V 3 bases and J 6 bases, with 15 bases left between them. The CDR3 nucleotides are TGCGCCAGCAGCTGGGACAACCCGTTAGCTGAAGCTTTCTTT. The encoded protein is CASSWDNPLAEAFF. The variable domain in full, completed from reference TRBV5-1 and TRBJ1-1, reads KAGVTQTPRYLIKTRGQQVTLSCSPISGHRSVSWYQQTPGQGLQFLFEYFSETQRNKGNFPGRFSGRQFSNSRSEMNVSTLELGDSALYLCASSWDNPLAEAFFGQGTRLTVV.

This clonotype was observed at least ten times. The chain carries TRBV7-2 and TRBJ2-5, with TRBD1 matching 8 bases. Germline CDR1 SGHTA, CDR2 FQGNSA. The CDR3 consists of 14 residues. After removal of 3 bases from V and 5 bases from J, the junction contained 5 bases not matched to a gene. In DNA form, the CDR3 reads TGTGCCAGCAGCTTCGGACAGGGAGCCGAGACCCAGTACTTC. As protein: CASSFGQGAETQYF.

This clonotype was counted many times. The chain has TRBV12-3 or TRBV12-4 and TRBJ2-3, with 9 bases aligning to TRBD1. This CDR3 is built from 17 residues. Germline trimming cut 6 bases from V and 1 base from J; bases unmatched to any gene: 11. CDR3 coding DNA: TGTGCCAGCAGCACAGGGGGCGCCGTTCCTGGCACAGATACGCAGTATTTT. Translation gives CASSTGGAVPGTDTQYF.

This clonotype was seen many times. This chain connects TRBV7-2 to TRBJ2-1; the match to TRBD1 covers 9 bases. The CDR3 loop spans 15 amino acids. The V gene's germline CDR1 is SGHTA and CDR2 FQGNSA. V lost 0 bases, J lost 4 bases, and 1 base stayed unmatched. This CDR3 reads CASSLAQGAYNEQFF. For the CDR3, the DNA is TGTGCCAGCAGCTTAGCACAGGGGGCGTACAATGAGCAGTTCTTC.

This chain joins TRBV20-1 and TRBJ2-1, with 12 bases identical to TRBD2. The V gene end was trimmed by 1 base and the J gene end by 7 bases; junction bases not matched to a gene: 2. The CDR3 totals 14 residues. Germline V gives CDR1 DFQATT, CDR2 SNEGSKA (reference sequence). The CDR3 here is CSARGTSGRNEQFF. The CDR3 nucleotides read TGCAGTGCTAGAGGTACTAGCGGGAGGAATGAGCAGTTCTTC.

The chain carries TRBV4-3 and TRBJ2-7, with 11 bases identical to TRBD2. CDR1 and CDR2 (germline): LGHNA, YSLEER. The CDR3 consists of 15 residues. J lost 4 bases, V lost 0 bases, and 2 bases had no gene match. CDR3 DNA sequence: TGCGCCAGCAGCCAAGACACTAGCGGGAGTTACGAGCAGTACTTC. Its translation is CASSQDTSGSYEQYF.

This clonotype came up a few times. The chain uses TRBV6-4 and TRBJ2-1, with 12 bases identical to TRBD2. This CDR3 region has 15 residues. Trimming at V came to 3 bases and at J to 4 bases, leaving 1 base not matched to a gene. The germline CDR1 and CDR2 sequences are MRHNA and SNTAGT. The CDR3 spells CASSEGTSGYNEQFF. The CDR3 bases are TGTGCCAGCAGTGAAGGGACTAGCGGGTACAATGAGCAGTTCTTC.

This clonotype has ten or more counts. V gene TRBV7-2 combines with J gene TRBJ2-1, with 9 positions matching TRBD1. The J segment lost 6 bases and the V segment lost 4 bases, leaving 7 bases of the junction unmatched. Germline V CDR1 and CDR2: SGHTA, FQGNSA. The CDR3 has 15 amino acids. CDR3 in DNA: TGTGCCAGCAGCTCACCGGGACAGGGAGGCAATGAGCAGTTCTTC. It codes for CASSSPGQGGNEQFF.

The table lists this clonotype with many counts. The V gene is TRBV28, the J gene TRBJ1-1; D possibly corresponds to TRBD1 (5 bases). In germline, CDR1 is MDHEN, CDR2 SYDVKM. V was clipped by 2 bases and J by 5 bases, with 12 bases between them. This CDR3 has 14 amino acids. CDR3 in amino acids: CASSLVQGGTEAFF. Written as DNA, the CDR3 is TGTGCCAGCAGTTTAGTTCAGGGAGGGACTGAAGCTTTCTTT. Full variable domain (outside the CDR3, taken from reference TRBV28 and TRBJ1-1): DVKVTQSSRYLVKRTGEKVFLECVQDMDHENMFWYRQDPGLGLRLIYFSYDVKMKEKGDIPEGYSVSREKKERFSLILESASTNQTSMYLCASSLVQGGTEAFFGQGTRLTVV.

This chain uses TRBV6-6 with TRBJ1-3, with D tentatively TRBD1 (6 bases). V was shortened by 5 bases and J by 2 bases, with 13 bases between the two germline ends. Looked up from germline, CDR1 is MNHNY and CDR2 is SVGAGI (reference sequence). The CDR3 covers 15 residues. CDR3 DNA: TGTGCCAGCAGTCCCCCAGGGGTTACTGGAAACACCATATATTTT. Residues: CASSPPGVTGNTIYF.

This clonotype showed up just a few times. The rearrangement uses TRBV3-2 and TRBJ2-2; the table's D call of TRBD2 was not tested on the DNA. TRBV3-2 corresponds to a pseudogene. The CDR3 loop spans 16 amino acids. CDR3 bases: TGTGCCAGCACCATGCGGGCAACAACGAACACCGGGGAGCTGTTTTTT. Translated, it gives CASTMRATTNTGELFF.

This clonotype was seen repeatedly, ten times or more. The chain joins TRBV4-2 to TRBJ1-2; D uncertain. With 0 bases removed from V and 2 bases from J, the gap between germline ends came to 10 bases. CDR3 length equals 15 residues. CDR1 and CDR2 (germline): LGHNA, YNFKEQ. CDR3 in amino acids: CASSQDLPENYGYTF. The DNA of the CDR3 is TGTGCCAGCAGCCAAGATCTTCCGGAGAACTATGGCTACACCTTC.

Many counts were recorded for this clonotype. The chain joins TRBV7-9 to TRBJ2-1; 8 bases agree with TRBD2. Looked up from germline, CDR1 is SEHNR and CDR2 is FQNEAQ (reference sequence). Losses at the gene ends were 5 bases for V and 6 bases for J; bases not matched to a gene: 15. This CDR3 comprises 17 residues. CDR3 sequence: CASSPTPLSGSVNEQFF. The CDR3 DNA sequence: TGTGCCAGCAGCCCGACCCCTTTGAGCGGGAGTGTCAATGAGCAGTTCTTC.

By sample share, this clonotype is medium-sized. This chain links TRBV12-3 or TRBV12-4 with TRBJ1-4; D remains unclear. V lost 10 bases to trimming and J lost 8 bases, with 20 bases between them. This CDR3 is 14 amino acids long. The CDR3 DNA reads TGTGCCACCGGTCCCCGAGGAATAGGGGAAAAACTGTTTTTT. It translates to CATGPRGIGEKLFF.

Ten or more counts support this clonotype. V and J are TRBV11-1 and TRBJ2-3, with TRBD2 matching over 9 bases. The CDR3 length is 13 residues. The V and J ends lost 10 bases and 3 bases, in that order; junction bases with no gene match: 5. Germline V lookup: CDR1 SGHAT, CDR2 FQDESV (reference sequence). CDR3 coding DNA: TGTGCCACCGACGGACTAGCGACAGATACGCAGTATTTT. It translates to CATDGLATDTQYF.

The J gene is TRBJ2-1, the V gene TRBV20-1, with TRBD2 matching over 12 bases. Looked up from germline, CDR1 is DFQATT and CDR2 is SNEGSKA (reference sequence). The V and J ends lost 5 bases and 8 bases, in that order; junction bases with no gene match: 7. The CDR3 has 14 residues. This CDR3 reads CSAQSSGGADEQFF. CDR3 nucleotide sequence: TGCAGTGCTCAATCTAGCGGGGGGGCAGATGAGCAGTTCTTC.

This clonotype occurred many times. This chain connects TRBV6-4 to TRBJ2-2; D not certain. V gave up 0 bases and J gave up 6 bases, with 5 bases separating them. The CDR3 covers 13 residues. In germline, CDR1 is MRHNA, CDR2 SNTAGT. Written as DNA, the CDR3 is TGTGCCAGCAGTGACTCGAGCGCCGGGGAGCTGTTTTTT. Translating gives CASSDSSAGELFF.

The chain links TRBV27 to TRBJ2-7; possibly TRBD1 or TRBD2 for D (6 bases each). CDR3 size: 14 residues. In germline, CDR1 is MNHEY, CDR2 SMNVEV (reference sequence). The ends were cut back, 5 bases at V and 2 bases at J, with 13 bases in the middle. In DNA form, the CDR3 reads TGTGCCAGCAGTAGAGGGGGGTTCGCCTACGAGCAGTACTTC. Translated: CASSRGGFAYEQYF.

This clonotype occurred many times. V is TRBV11-3 and J is TRBJ2-1, with 14 positions matching TRBD2. CDR1 is SGHNT and CDR2 is YENEEA in the germline V gene. With V trimmed by 8 bases and J by 4 bases, 4 bases remained unmatched. The CDR3 runs to 15 residues. The CDR3 sequence: CASARLAGGYNEQFF. The DNA for the CDR3 is TGTGCCAGCGCAAGACTAGCGGGAGGGTACAATGAGCAGTTCTTC.

This clonotype has ten or more counts. The chain links TRBV6-5 to TRBJ1-4, with a weak D call TRBD1 (5 bases). This CDR3 has 13 residues. V shed 7 bases and J shed 10 bases, with 16 bases lying between them. Per germline, CDR1 MNHEY and CDR2 SVGAGI. The CDR3 is CASTDQQGRKLFF. The CDR3 nucleotides are TGTGCCAGCACCGATCAGCAGGGTAGAAAACTGTTTTTT.

This clonotype was seen a few times. This rearrangement joins TRBV6-4 to TRBJ2-1, with 8 bases identical to TRBD2. From germline, CDR1 is MRHNA and CDR2 SNTAGT. V gave up 5 bases and J gave up 2 bases; unmatched junction bases: 5. This CDR3 region has 15 residues. The CDR3 loop reads CASSLTSGTYNEQFF. The CDR3 coding sequence is TGTGCCAGCAGTTTAACTAGCGGTACCTACAATGAGCAGTTCTTC.

By its share, this clonotype is medium-sized. The rearrangement links TRBV6-4 to TRBJ2-3; D gene ambiguous. Trimming took off 2 bases at V and 0 bases at J, with 3 bases between the two ends. Germline-derived CDR1 and CDR2 are MRHNA and SNTAGT. This CDR3 comprises 13 residues. The CDR3 is CASSDGSTDTQYF. CDR3 sequence (DNA): TGTGCCAGCAGTGACGGGAGCACAGATACGCAGTATTTT.

This clonotype was recorded at least ten times. The rearrangement uses TRBV20-1 and TRBJ1-5; possibly TRBD1 for D (6 bases). Germline V lookup: CDR1 DFQATT, CDR2 SNEGSKA (reference sequence). The CDR3 is made up of 15 amino acids. V shed 3 bases and J shed 0 bases, with 12 bases lying between them. The CDR3 nucleotides read TGCAGTGCTAGTGAGACAGGAATTAGCAATCAGCCCCAGCATTTT. It is translated as CSASETGISNQPQHF.